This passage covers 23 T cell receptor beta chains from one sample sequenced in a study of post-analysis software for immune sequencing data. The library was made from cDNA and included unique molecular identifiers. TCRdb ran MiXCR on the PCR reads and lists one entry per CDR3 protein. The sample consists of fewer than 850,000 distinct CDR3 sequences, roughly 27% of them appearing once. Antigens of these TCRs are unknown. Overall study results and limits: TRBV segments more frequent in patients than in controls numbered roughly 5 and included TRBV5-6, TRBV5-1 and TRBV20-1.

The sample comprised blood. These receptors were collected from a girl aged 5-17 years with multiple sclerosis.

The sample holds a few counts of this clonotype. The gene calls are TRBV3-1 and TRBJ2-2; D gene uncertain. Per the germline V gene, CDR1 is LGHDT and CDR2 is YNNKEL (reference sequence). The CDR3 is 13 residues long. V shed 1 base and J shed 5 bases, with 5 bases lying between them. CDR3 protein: CASSQARTGELFF. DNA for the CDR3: TGTGCCAGCAGCCAAGCAAGGACCGGGGAGCTGTTTTTT.

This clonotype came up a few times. The CDR3 DNA follows: TGTGCCAGCAGCGTTGGGGGGCCCGGGACACGATACAATGAGCAGTTCTTC. Protein sequence: CASSVGGPGTRYNEQFF. The J gene is TRBJ2-1, the V gene TRBV5-4; D may correspond to TRBD1 or TRBD2 (6 bases each). Germline V lookup: CDR1 SGHNT, CDR2 YYREEE (reference sequence). The CDR3 runs to 17 residues. Trimming shortened V by 4 bases and J by 4 bases, and 21 bases separated the two germline ends.

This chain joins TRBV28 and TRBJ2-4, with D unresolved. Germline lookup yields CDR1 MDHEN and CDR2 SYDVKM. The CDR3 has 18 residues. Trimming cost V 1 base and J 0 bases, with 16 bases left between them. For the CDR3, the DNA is TGTGCCAGCAGTTTATCCATCCTAAACCCTATAGCCAAAAACATTCAGTACTTC. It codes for CASSLSILNPIAKNIQYF.

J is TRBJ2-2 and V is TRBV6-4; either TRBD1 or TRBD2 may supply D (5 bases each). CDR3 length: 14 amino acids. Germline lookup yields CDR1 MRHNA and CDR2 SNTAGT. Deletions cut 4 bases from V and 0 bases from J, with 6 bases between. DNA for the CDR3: TGTGCCAGCAGTGCGGGGCCGAACACCGGGGAGCTGTTTTTT. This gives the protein CASSAGPNTGELFF.

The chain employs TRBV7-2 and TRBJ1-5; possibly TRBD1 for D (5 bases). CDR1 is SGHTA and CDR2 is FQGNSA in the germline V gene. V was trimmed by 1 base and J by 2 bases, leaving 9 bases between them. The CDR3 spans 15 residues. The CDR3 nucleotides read TGTGCCAGCAGCTTAGATGGGGGTCGCAATCAGCCCCAGCATTTT. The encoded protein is CASSLDGGRNQPQHF.

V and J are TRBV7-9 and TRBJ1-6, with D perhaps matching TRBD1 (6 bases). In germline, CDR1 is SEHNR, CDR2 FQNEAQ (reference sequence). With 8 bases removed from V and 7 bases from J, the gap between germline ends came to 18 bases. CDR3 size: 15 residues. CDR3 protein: CASAQDSQDNSPLHF. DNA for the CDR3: TGTGCCAGCGCCCAGGACAGCCAAGACAATTCACCCCTCCACTTT.

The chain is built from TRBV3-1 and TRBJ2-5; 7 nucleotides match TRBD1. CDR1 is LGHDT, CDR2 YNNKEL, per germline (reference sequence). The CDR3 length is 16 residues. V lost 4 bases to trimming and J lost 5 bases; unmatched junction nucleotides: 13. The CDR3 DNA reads TGTGCCAGCAGCCGAACCCGACAGGGTTGGACGGAGACCCAGTACTTC. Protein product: CASSRTRQGWTETQYF.

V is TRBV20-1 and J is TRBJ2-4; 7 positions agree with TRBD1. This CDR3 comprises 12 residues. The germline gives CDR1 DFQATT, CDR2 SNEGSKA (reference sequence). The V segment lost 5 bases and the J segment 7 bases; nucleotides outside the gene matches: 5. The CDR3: CSAETGQNIQYF. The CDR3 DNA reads TGCAGTGCTGAGACAGGGCAGAACATTCAGTACTTC.

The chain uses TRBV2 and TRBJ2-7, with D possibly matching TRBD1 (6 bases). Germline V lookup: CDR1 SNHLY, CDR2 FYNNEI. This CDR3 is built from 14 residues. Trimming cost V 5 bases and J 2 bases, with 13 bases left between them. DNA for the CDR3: TGTGCCAGCAGTAAGGGGACACCACCCTACGAGCAGTACTTC. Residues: CASSKGTPPYEQYF.

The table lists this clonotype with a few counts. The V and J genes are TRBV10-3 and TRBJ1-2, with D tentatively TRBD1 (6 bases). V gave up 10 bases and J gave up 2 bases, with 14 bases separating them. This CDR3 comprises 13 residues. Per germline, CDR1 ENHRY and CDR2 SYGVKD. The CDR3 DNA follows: TGTGCCACGGGGTTGGACAGCAACTATGGCTACACCTTC. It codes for CATGLDSNYGYTF.

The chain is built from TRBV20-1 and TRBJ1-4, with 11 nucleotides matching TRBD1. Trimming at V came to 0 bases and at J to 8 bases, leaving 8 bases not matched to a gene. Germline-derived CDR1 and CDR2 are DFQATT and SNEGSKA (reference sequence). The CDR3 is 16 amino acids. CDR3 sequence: CSARDLGTGGREKLFF. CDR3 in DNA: TGCAGTGCTAGAGACCTCGGGACAGGGGGAAGGGAAAAACTGTTTTTT.

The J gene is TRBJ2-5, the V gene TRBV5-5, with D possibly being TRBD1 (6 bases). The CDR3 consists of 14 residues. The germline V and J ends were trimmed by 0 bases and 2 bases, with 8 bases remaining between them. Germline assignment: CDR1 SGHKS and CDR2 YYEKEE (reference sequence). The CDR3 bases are TGTGCCAGCAGCTTGGAAACAGGGCAAGAGACCCAGTACTTC. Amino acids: CASSLETGQETQYF.

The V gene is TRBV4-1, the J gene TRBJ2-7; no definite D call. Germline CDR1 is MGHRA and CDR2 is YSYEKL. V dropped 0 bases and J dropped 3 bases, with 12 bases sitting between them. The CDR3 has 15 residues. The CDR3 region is CASSQDLVRSYEQYF. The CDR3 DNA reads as TGCGCCAGCAGCCAAGATCTCGTCAGAAGCTACGAGCAGTACTTC.

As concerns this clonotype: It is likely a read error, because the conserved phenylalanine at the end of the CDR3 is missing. The CDR3 sequence: CSLGPDPNTGELFC. The CDR3 nucleotides read TGCAGCTTAGGGCCCGACCCGAACACCGGGGAGCTGTTTTGT. This chain links TRBV20-1 with TRBJ2-2, with D unresolved. The germline V gene has CDR1 DFQATT and CDR2 SNEGSKA (reference sequence). The CDR3 consists of 14 residues.

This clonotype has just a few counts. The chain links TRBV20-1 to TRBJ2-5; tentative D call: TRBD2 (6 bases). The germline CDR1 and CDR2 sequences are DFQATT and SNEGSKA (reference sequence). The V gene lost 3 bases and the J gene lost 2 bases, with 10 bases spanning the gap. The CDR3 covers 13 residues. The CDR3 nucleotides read TGCAGTGCTAGCGCGGGATTTCAAGAGACCCAGTACTTC. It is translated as CSASAGFQETQYF.

The CDR3 spells CASREDSGANVLTF. CDR3 nucleotides: TGTGCCAGCAGGGAGGACTCTGGGGCCAACGTCCTGACTTTC. The V and J genes are TRBV5-4 and TRBJ2-6, with D tentatively TRBD2 (5 bases). The CDR3 extends over 14 amino acids. Germline CDR1 SGHNT, CDR2 YYREEE (reference sequence). V was pared by 5 bases and J by 0 bases, with 6 bases between.

The CDR3 protein is CASSSWDRREKLFF. In DNA form, the CDR3 reads TGTGCCAGCAGCTCTTGGGACAGGCGGGAAAAACTGTTTTTT. The rearrangement joins TRBV5-6 to TRBJ1-4; TRBD1 aligns across 8 bases. Germline V lookup: CDR1 SGHDT, CDR2 YYEEEE. With 3 bases clipped from V and 8 bases from J, the junction kept 6 bases outside the gene matches. The CDR3 length is 14 residues.

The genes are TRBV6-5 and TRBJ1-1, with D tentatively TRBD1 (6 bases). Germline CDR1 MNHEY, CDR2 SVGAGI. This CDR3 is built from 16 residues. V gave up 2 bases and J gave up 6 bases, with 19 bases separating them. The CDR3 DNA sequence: TGTGCCAGCAGTTACCTTGGACAGACGGGGTCGGCTGAAGCTTTCTTT. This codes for CASSYLGQTGSAEAFF.

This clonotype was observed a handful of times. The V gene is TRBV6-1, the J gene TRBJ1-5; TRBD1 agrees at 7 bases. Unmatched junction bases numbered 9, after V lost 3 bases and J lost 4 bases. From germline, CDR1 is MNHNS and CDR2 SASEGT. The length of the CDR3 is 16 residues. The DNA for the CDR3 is TGTGCCAGCAGTGACTTAATAGGGGGCGGTAATCAGCCCCAGCATTTT. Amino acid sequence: CASSDLIGGGNQPQHF.

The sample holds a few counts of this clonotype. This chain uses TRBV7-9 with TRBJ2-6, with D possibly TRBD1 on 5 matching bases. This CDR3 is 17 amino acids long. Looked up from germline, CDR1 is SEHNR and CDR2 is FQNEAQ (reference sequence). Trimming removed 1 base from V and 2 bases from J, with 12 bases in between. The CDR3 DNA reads TGTGCCAGCAGCTTAGGGGGATGGGGCGCTGGGGCCAACGTCCTGACTTTC. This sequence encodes CASSLGGWGAGANVLTF.

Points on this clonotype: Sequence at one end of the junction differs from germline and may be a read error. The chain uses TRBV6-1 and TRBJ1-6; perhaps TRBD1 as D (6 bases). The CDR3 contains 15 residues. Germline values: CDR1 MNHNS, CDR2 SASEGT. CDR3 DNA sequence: TGTGCCAGCAGTGACATCATACAGGGACATTCATCCCTCCACTTT. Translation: CASSDIIQGHSSLHF.

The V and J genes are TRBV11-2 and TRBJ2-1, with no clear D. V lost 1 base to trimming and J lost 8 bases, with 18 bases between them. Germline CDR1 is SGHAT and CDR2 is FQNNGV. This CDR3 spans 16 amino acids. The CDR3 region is CASSLVALRLHDEQFF. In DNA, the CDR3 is TGTGCCAGCAGCTTAGTCGCCCTGAGGCTCCACGATGAGCAGTTCTTC.

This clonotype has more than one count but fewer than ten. For the CDR3, the DNA is TGCAGTGCACCGGGGACTAGCAGCAATGAGCAGTTCTTC. Translation gives CSAPGTSSNEQFF. The chain carries TRBV20-1 and TRBJ2-1, with TRBD2 matching over 9 bases. Germline assignment: CDR1 DFQATT and CDR2 SNEGSKA (reference sequence). V shed 6 bases and J 6 bases; nucleotides not matched to a gene: 6. The CDR3 loop spans 13 amino acids.